The present TCR beta chain was sequenced within a study of blood T cell repertoires in COVID-19. Study in general: The analysed material was cDNA or gDNA that came from T cells, B-cell-depleted T cells, or PBMCs.

The CDR3 sequence is 15 residues long. CDR1 and CDR2 from the germline V gene are SNHLY and FYNNEI. Trimming removed 3 bases at V and 1 base at J, with 10 bases between. Method: immunoSEQ multiplex PCR; TCRdb's copy keeps in-frame clones and lacks some. The data contain about 360,000 clones, over 75% of them singletons. The specimen sequenced was PBMCs or T cells enriched from blood (not recorded which). The V call is TRBV2, the J call TRBJ1-5, with D unresolved. The sequence derives from a middle-aged woman with acute COVID-19. The CDR3 nucleotides read TGTGCCAGCAGTGAGGTACGGGGAAGCAATCAGCCCCAGCATTTT. Encoded protein: CASSEVRGSNQPQHF.